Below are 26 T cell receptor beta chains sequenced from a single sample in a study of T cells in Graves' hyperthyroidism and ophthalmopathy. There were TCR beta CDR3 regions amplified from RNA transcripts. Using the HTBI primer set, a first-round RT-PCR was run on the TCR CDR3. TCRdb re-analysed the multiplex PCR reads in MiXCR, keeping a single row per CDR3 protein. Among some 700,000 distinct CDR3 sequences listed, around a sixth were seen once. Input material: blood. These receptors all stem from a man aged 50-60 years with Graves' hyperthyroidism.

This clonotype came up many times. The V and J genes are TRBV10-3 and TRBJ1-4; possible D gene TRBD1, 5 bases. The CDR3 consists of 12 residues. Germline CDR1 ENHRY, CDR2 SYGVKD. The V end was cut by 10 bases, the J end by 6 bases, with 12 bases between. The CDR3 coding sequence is TGTGCCACCGGGGGGGGAGATGAAAAACTGTTTTTT. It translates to CATGGGDEKLFF.

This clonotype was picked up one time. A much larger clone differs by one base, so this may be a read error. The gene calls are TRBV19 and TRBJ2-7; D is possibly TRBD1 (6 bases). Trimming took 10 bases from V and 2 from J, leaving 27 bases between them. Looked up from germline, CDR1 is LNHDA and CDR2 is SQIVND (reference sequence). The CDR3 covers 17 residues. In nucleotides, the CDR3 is TGTGCCACCAGTGCCCGAACTTTTCTTACAGGGACCTACGAGCAGTACTTC. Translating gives CATSARTFLTGTYEQYF.

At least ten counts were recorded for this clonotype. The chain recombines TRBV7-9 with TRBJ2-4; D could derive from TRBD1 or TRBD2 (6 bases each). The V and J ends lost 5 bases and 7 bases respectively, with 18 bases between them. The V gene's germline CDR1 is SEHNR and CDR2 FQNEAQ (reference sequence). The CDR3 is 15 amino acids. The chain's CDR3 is CASSGTEGGSNIQYF. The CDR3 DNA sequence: TGTGCCAGCAGCGGCACGGAGGGGGGCAGTAACATTCAGTACTTC. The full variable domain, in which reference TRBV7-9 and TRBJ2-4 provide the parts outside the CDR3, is DTGVSQNPRHKITKRGQNVTFRCDPISEHNRLYWYRQTLGQGPEFLTYFQNEAQLEKSRLLSDRFSAERPKGSFSTLEIQRTEQGDSAMYLCASSGTEGGSNIQYFGAGTRLSVL.

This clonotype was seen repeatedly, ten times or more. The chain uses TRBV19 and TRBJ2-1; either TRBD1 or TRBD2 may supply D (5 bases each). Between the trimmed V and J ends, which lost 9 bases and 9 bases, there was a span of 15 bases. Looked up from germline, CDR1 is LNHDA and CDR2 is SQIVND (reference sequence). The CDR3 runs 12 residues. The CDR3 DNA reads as TGTGCCAGCAGTCCAGGTGGGGGTGAGCAGTTCTTC. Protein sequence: CASSPGGGEQFF.

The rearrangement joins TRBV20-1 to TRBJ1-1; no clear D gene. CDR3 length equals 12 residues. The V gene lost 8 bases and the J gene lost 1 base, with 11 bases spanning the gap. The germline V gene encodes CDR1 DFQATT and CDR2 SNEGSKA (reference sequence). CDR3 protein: CSHSDPNTEAFF. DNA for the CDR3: TGCAGTCATTCGGACCCGAACACTGAAGCTTTCTTT.

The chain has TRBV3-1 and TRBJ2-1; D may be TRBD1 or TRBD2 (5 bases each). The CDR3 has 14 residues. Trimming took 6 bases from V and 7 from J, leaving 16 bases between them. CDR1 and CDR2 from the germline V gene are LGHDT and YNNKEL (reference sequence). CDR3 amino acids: CASRDTGTSNEQFF. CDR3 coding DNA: TGTGCCAGCAGAGACACCGGGACGTCGAATGAGCAGTTCTTC.

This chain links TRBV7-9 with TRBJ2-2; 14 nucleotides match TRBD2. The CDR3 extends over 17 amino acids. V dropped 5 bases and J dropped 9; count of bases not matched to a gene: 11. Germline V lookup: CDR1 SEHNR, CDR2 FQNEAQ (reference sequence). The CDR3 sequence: CASSPKSGTSGSRELFF. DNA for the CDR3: TGTGCCAGCAGCCCAAAATCCGGGACTAGCGGGAGCCGGGAGCTGTTTTTT.

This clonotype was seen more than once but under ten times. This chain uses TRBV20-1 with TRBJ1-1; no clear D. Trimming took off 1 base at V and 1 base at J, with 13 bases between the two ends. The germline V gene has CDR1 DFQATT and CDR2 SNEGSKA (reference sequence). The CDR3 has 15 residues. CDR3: CSARGRGQSNTEAFF. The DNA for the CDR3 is TGCAGTGCTAGAGGTCGTGGGCAATCGAACACTGAAGCTTTCTTT.

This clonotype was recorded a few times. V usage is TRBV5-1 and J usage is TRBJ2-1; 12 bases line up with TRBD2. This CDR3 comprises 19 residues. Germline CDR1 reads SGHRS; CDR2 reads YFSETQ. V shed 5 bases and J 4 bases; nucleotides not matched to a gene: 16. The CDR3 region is CASSRLLAGGRGGYNEQFF. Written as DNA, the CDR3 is TGCGCCAGCAGTCGTCTACTAGCGGGAGGCCGGGGGGGTTACAATGAGCAGTTCTTC.

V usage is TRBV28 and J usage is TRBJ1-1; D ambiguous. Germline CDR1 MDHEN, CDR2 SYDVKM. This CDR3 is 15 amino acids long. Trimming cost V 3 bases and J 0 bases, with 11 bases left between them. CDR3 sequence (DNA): TGTGCCAGCAGTTTGCTGGTCTTAATGAACACTGAAGCTTTCTTT. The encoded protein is CASSLLVLMNTEAFF. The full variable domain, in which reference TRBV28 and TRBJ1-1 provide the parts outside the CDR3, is DVKVTQSSRYLVKRTGEKVFLECVQDMDHENMFWYRQDPGLGLRLIYFSYDVKMKEKGDIPEGYSVSREKKERFSLILESASTNQTSMYLCASSLLVLMNTEAFFGQGTRLTVV.

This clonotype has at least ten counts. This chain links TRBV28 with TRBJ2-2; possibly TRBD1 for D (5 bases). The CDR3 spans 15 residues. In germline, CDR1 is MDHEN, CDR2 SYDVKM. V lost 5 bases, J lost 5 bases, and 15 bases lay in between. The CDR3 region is CASSQQVKLTGELFF. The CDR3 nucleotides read TGTGCCAGCAGTCAACAGGTGAAGTTGACCGGGGAGCTGTTTTTT.

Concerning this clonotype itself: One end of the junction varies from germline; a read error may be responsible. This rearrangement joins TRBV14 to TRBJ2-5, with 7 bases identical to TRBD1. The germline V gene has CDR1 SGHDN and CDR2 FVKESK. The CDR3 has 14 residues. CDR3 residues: CASSQGNRGEAQYF. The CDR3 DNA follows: TGTGCCAGCAGCCAAGGGAACAGGGGAGAGGCCCAGTACTTC.

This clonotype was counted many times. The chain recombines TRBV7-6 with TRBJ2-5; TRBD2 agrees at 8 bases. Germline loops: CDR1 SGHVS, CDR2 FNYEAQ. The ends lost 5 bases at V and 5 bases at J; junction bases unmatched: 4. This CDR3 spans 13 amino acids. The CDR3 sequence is CASSRGRQETQYF. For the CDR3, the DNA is TGTGCCAGCAGCCGCGGGAGGCAGGAGACCCAGTACTTC.

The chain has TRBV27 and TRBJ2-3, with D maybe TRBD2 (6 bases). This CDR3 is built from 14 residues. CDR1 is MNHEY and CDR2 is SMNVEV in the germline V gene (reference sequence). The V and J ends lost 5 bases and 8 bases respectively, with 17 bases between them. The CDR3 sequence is CASSPRGGEITQYF. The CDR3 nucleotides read TGTGCCAGCAGTCCCCGGGGAGGCGAGATTACGCAGTATTTT.

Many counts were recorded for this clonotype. CDR3 sequence reads: CSAPPRAGNTGELFF. The CDR3 DNA follows: TGCAGTGCGCCCCCGAGGGCCGGGAACACCGGGGAGCTGTTTTTT. The chain is built from TRBV20-1 and TRBJ2-2, with D maybe TRBD2 (5 bases). V gave up 6 bases and J gave up 1 base, with 15 bases separating them. There are 15 residues in the CDR3. Germline assignment: CDR1 DFQATT and CDR2 SNEGSKA (reference sequence).

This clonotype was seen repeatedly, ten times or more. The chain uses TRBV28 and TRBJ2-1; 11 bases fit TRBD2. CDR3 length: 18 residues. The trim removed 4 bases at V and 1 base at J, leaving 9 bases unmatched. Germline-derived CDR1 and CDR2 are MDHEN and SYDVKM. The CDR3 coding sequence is TGTGCCAGCAGTTCATTCCGACTAGCGGGAACTTCCTACAATGAGCAGTTCTTC. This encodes CASSSFRLAGTSYNEQFF.

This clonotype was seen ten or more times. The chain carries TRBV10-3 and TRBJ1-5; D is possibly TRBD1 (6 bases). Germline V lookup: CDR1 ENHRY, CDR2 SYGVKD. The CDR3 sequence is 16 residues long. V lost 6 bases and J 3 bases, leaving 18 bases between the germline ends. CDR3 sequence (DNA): TGTGCCATCAGCAGGGGACACCGGGCCCTCAATCAGCCCCAGCATTTT. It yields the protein CAISRGHRALNQPQHF.

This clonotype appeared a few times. In nucleotides, the CDR3 is TGCAGCGTTGGCCAGGGCGAAAGTCAGCCCCAGCATTTT. It translates to CSVGQGESQPQHF. This chain joins TRBV29-1 and TRBJ1-5; tentative D call: TRBD1 (5 bases). This CDR3 has 13 residues. The V gene lost 4 bases and the J gene lost 6 bases, with 13 bases spanning the gap. Germline values: CDR1 SQVTM, CDR2 ANQGSEA.

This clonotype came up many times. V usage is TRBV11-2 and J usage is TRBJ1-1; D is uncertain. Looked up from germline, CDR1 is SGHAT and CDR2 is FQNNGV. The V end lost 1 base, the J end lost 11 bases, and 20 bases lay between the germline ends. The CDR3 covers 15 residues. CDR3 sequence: CASSLGETRRIGAFF. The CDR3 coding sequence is TGTGCCAGCAGCTTAGGCGAGACAAGGAGAATTGGGGCTTTCTTT.

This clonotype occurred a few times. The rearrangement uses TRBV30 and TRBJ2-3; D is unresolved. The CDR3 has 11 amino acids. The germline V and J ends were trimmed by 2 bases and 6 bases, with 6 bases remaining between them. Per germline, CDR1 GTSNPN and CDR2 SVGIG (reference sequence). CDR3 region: CAWSSRDTQYF. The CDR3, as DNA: TGTGCCTGGAGTTCCCGGGATACGCAGTATTTT. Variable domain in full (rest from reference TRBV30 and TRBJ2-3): SQTIHQWPATLVQPVGSPLSLECTVEGTSNPNLYWYRQAAGRGLQLLFYSVGIGQISSEVPQNLSASRPQDRQFILSSKKLLLSDSGFYLCAWSSRDTQYFGPGTRLTVL.

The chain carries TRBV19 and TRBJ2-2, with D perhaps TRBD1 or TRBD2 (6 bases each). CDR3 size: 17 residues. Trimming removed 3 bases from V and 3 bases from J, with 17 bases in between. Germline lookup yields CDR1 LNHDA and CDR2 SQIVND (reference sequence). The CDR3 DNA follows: TGTGCCAGTAGTATCTGGGGGCGTCGACTAGACACCGGGGAGCTGTTTTTT. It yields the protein CASSIWGRRLDTGELFF.

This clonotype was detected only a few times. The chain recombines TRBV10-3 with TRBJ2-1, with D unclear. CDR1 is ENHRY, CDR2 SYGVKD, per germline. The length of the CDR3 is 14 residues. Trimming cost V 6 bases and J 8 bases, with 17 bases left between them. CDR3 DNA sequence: TGTGCCATCAGGGGAAGTCGCTCAGGCGATGAGCAGTTCTTC. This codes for CAIRGSRSGDEQFF.

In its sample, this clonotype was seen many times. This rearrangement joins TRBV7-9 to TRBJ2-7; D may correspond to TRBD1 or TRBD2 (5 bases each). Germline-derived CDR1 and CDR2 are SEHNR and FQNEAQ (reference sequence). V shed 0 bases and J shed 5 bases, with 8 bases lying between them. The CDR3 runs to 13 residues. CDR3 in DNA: TGTGCCAGCAGCTTAGCTGGGGGAAACGAGCAGTACTTC. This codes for CASSLAGGNEQYF.

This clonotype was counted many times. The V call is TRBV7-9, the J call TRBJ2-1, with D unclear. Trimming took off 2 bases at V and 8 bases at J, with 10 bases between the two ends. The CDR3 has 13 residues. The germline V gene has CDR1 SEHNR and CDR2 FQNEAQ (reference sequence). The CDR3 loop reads CASSLLRPDEQFF. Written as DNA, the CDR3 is TGTGCCAGCAGCTTACTCCGACCGGATGAGCAGTTCTTC. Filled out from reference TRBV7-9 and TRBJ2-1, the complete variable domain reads DTGVSQNPRHKITKRGQNVTFRCDPISEHNRLYWYRQTLGQGPEFLTYFQNEAQLEKSRLLSDRFSAERPKGSFSTLEIQRTEQGDSAMYLCASSLLRPDEQFFGPGTRLTVL.

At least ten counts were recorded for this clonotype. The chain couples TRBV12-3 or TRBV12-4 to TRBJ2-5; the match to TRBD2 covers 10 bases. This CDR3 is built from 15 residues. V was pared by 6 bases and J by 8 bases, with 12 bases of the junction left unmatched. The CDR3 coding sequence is TGTGCCAGCAGCCGACGACTAGCGGGCGGGATCACCCAGTACTTC. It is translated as CASSRRLAGGITQYF.

The CDR3 DNA is TGTGCCAGCAGTCGCCGGCCCATAAATGAGCAGTTCTTC. It is translated as CASSRRPINEQFF. This chain joins TRBV28 and TRBJ2-1; no definite D call. Germline loops: CDR1 MDHEN, CDR2 SYDVKM. The V end lost 5 bases, the J end lost 7 bases, and 12 bases lay between the germline ends. The CDR3 has 13 residues.